This T cell receptor beta chain was captured in a study of T cell responses to AZD1222 COVID-19 vaccine. Study information: Second doses were pooled across both intervals (about 4 or about 12 weeks). Study conclusions and caveats: Spike-specific TCR breadth rose after two AZD1222 doses, and depth rose as well.

As to this clone: What it binds is unknown.

TCRdb's table, derived via immunoSEQ multiplex PCR, lists solely in-frame clones and lacks some. The repertoire holds roughly 120,000 clones, with around 92% as singletons. The clonotype originates from an adult in good health. The specimen comprised peripheral blood, sampled on day 0 of AZD1222 vaccination.

The CDR3 DNA follows: TGTGCCATCAGTGGAACAGTCTTACACACCGGGGAGCTGTTTTTT. Translation gives CAISGTVLHTGELFF. This chain uses TRBV10-3 with TRBJ2-2; D gene unclear. Germline V lookup: CDR1 ENHRY, CDR2 SYGVKD. Trimming left V 4 bases short and J 3 bases short, with 12 bases between. The CDR3 is 15 amino acids.